This is a list of T cell receptor beta chains from one sample in a study of control samples from healthy donors and cancer patients. Clones were read by immunoSEQ multiplex PCR, and TCRdb kept only the in-frame ones, dropping some. The table has roughly 40,000 clones, roughly 83% seen once. What was sequenced was blood. All receptors derive from a man aged 55 to 70 in good health. The conserved cysteine and the conserved F or W are not part of the CDR3 here. The order of the fields is V gene, clone size, J gene, D gene, CDR3 protein. A D gene is named only where the DNA matches it firmly. Expanded clones are given a class, and other clones once, few, many or no size at all.

TRBV30	NA	TRBJ2-1	TRBD1	AWSRGPSDEQF
TRBV27	few	TRBJ2-7	NA	ASSIRGGSNEQY
TRBV19	NA	TRBJ1-5	NA	ASSIGPGHNQPQH
TRBV28	NA	TRBJ2-7	TRBD2	ASSLRLAIYEQY
TRBV6-2/TRBV6-3	NA	TRBJ2-3	TRBD2	ASSSWTSGGDTQY
TRBV5-1	NA	TRBJ2-5	NA	ASSFGSPLQETQY
TRBV4-3	NA	TRBJ1-4	NA	ASSRRADEKLF
TRBV7-9	NA	TRBJ1-1	NA	ASSLTENKNTEAF
TRBV9	NA	TRBJ1-2	NA	ASSVGRTANYGYT
TRBV5-8	NA	TRBJ1-6	NA	ASSLAGSRAYSPLH